This T cell receptor (beta chain) came from a study of blood T cell repertoires in COVID-19. Study details: Researchers got acute and convalescent COVID-19 samples from the United States, Italy and Spain.

The V and J ends lost 5 bases and 5 bases respectively, with 7 bases between them. CDR3 size: 12 residues. The germline V gene encodes CDR1 SGHRS and CDR2 YFSETQ. Per the original methods: Amplification of reference gene primers was used by the study to estimate nucleated cell counts. Profiled with immunoSEQ multiplex PCR; TCRdb holds only in-frame clones, not every one. V, J and clone size were drawn from that table, and D and trimming were deduced from the DNA. The profile shows approximately 160,000 clones, roughly 90% of them singletons. This clone was detected only once. Participant-given clinical history determined each cohort assignment.

The genes are TRBV5-1 and TRBJ2-2; D is unclear. The receptor was derived from a woman between 45 and 65 years old who had recovered from COVID-19. Material: PBMCs or T cells enriched from blood (not recorded which). The CDR3: CASRTVTGELFF. The DNA of the CDR3 is TGCGCCAGCAGAACGGTAACCGGGGAGCTGTTTTTT.